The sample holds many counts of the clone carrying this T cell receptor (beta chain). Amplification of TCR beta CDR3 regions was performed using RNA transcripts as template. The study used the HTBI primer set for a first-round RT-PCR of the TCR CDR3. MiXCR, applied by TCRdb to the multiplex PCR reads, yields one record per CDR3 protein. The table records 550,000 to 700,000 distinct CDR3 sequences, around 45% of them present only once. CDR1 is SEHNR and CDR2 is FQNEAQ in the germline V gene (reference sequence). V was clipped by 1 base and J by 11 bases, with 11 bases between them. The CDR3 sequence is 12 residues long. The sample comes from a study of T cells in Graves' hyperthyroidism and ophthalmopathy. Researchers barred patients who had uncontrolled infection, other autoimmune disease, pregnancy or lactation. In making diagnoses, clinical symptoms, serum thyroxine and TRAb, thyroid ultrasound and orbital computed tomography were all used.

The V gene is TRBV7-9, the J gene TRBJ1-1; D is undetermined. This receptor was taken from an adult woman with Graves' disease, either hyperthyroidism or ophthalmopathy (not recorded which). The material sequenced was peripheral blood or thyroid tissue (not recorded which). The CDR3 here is CASSLETHKAFF. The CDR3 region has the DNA TGTGCCAGCAGCTTAGAAACACACAAGGCTTTCTTT. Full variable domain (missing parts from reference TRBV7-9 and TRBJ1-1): DTGVSQNPRHKITKRGQNVTFRCDPISEHNRLYWYRQTLGQGPEFLTYFQNEAQLEKSRLLSDRFSAERPKGSFSTLEIQRTEQGDSAMYLCASSLETHKAFFGQGTRLTVV.